This T cell receptor beta chain is from a study of regulatory T cells in long-lasting Graves disease. Sequencing libraries for TCR beta were prepared with iRepertoire HTBI primers and Arm-PCR of CDR3 regions. Using its own MiXCR run on the multiplex PCR reads, TCRdb lists one record per CDR3 protein. The repertoire holds some 370,000 distinct CDR3 sequences, with about 20% as singletons. Concerning this clonotype itself: A read error may explain this, as a much larger clone is one base away.

CDR1 and CDR2 (germline): LNHNV, YYDKDF (reference sequence). Trimming removed 2 bases at V and 4 bases at J, with 8 bases between. The CDR3 has 13 residues. As for time point: persistent/refractory GD, antithyroid drugs over 5 years with positive TRAb. PBMC RNA served as the TCR library source. The receptor comes from a female donor with Graves disease. V usage is TRBV15 and J usage is TRBJ2-5; tentative D call: TRBD2 (5 bases). The sample was peripheral blood mononuclear cells (PBMCs), taken when the disease was refractory, from a patient treated with antithyroid drugs. The CDR3 protein is CATSRRLTETQYF. The CDR3, as DNA: TGTGCCACCAGCAGAAGACTAACAGAGACCCAGTACTTC.